This record looks at one T cell receptor beta chain sequence and its context. The clone's antigen remains unknown. The sample holds no much larger clone one base away, and base qualities are not on file. This sample is part of a study of OX40 agonist ivuxolimab in advanced cancers. General notes on the study: Ivuxolimab was a fully human IgG2 agonistic monoclonal antibody targeting the costimulatory receptor OX40 (CD134). Intravenous ivuxolimab was administered to patients every 2 weeks at six dose levels: 0.01, 0.1, 0.3, 1.5, 3 and 10 mg/kg. Among the roughly 50 dose-escalation patients, some 19 had hepatocellular carcinoma, roughly 15 melanoma, 9 renal cell carcinoma and 9 head and neck cancer. A male proportion of roughly 80% and a mean age of roughly 58 years, ranging from roughly 23 to 80, were recorded for the dose-escalation cohort. Patients were allowed to have had prior anti-PD-1, anti-PD-L1 or anti-CTLA-4 therapy, and 30% to 40% of the dose-escalation patients had previously received checkpoint inhibitors. Partial responses occurred in three dose-escalation patients, of whom one had hepatocellular carcinoma and two had cutaneous melanoma. The point of sequencing TCRbeta in the periphery was to test whether ivuxolimab changed TCR sequence diversity and drove clonal T-cell expansion. The paper reports the monotherapy dose-escalation portion (N = 52 patients) of the phase I ivuxolimab trial.

The trial excluded patients who had a history of autoimmune disease or were on systemic immunosuppression. Peripheral blood for TCR sequencing was drawn from every dose cohort at baseline, at cycle 4 day 1 and at cycle 7 day 1. Samples came from an open-label, multicenter, first-in-human phase I dose-escalation trial of ivuxolimab. The trial enrolled adults with locally advanced or metastatic head and neck squamous cell, hepatocellular, melanoma or renal cell carcinoma. CD4+ and CD8+ T cells were sorted separately from peripheral blood before TCR sequencing. Genomic DNA was isolated from the sorted cells so that the TCRbeta CDR3 region could be sequenced. TCRbeta CDR3 regions were sequenced using the immunoSEQ Assay. This is the immuneACCESS table as TCRdb keeps it, with only in-frame sequences that have V and J called. A part of the clones is gone; compared with another copy, unresolved V genes explain less than half, and the rest is unexplained. The sample table lists 50,000 to 65,000 clones, around 88% of them with a count of one. The ten largest clones take up about 0.75% of the sample.

Summary of the overall study and its limitations: Low levels of normalized T-cell clonal expansion were also seen in some patients who did not respond. Which antigens the clonally expanded peripheral T cells were specific for was not determined. After ivuxolimab, expanded clones were on average more numerous among CD8+ T cells than among CD4+ T cells. In the 0.1-3.0 mg/kg groups, partial responders had among the lowest normalized peripheral clonal expansion, particularly in CD8+ T cells. At doses of 0.1 to 3.0 mg/kg, clonal expansion of both CD4+ and CD8+ blood T cells was observed from baseline to week 6.

Per the germline V gene, MNHEY is the CDR1 and SVGAGI is the CDR2. V loses 5 bases, J loses 9 bases, and the germline ends lie 17 bases apart. The CDR3 runs 14 amino acids, cysteine and phenylalanine included. Only the CDR3 region is kept as DNA, spanning 42 bases read in frame from base 1. The sample was CD4+ or CD8+ T cells sorted from blood, taken in a trial of the OX40 agonist ivuxolimab. The receptor comes from an adult with an advanced solid tumor such as melanoma, head and neck, liver or kidney cancer. The rearranged segments are TRBV6-5 and TRBJ2-1; 6 matching bases give a weak D call of TRBD2. The base sequence is TGTGCCAGCAGTCCGGTAGGCGGGATAGGTGAGCAGTTCTTC. Its translation is CASSPVGGIGEQFF.